These T cell receptor beta chains were read from a single sample in a study of identical twins. TCRdb recomputed calls from the 5' RACE reads with MiXCR, one row per CDR3 protein. The sample comprises 450,000 or so distinct CDR3 sequences, 12% to 15% of which are singletons, and about 0.54% rests with the top ten. The data were also submitted as part of a second study, on yellow fever vaccine responses in identical twins.

Source material: CD4+ T cells sorted from blood. All receptors come from a woman between 18 and 29 years old in good health. CDR3s leave out the opening cysteine and the closing phenylalanine or tryptophan.

v_gene: TRBV6-6; CDR3aa: ASTLTGGYEQY
v_gene: TRBV20-1; CDR3aa: SAGAGLRETQY
v_gene: TRBV4-1; CDR3aa: ASSPHGALGETQY
v_gene: TRBV6-1; CDR3aa: ASSDPKPGSTEAF
v_gene: TRBV5-1; CDR3aa: ASSLAGTGDEKLF
v_gene: TRBV12-3/TRBV12-4; CDR3aa: ASSLGEQEPSTDTQY
v_gene: TRBV11-3; CDR3aa: ASSLAGTSQGEQF
v_gene: TRBV5-1; CDR3aa: ASSWLDSSTDTQY
v_gene: TRBV10-3; CDR3aa: AISESGGAANYGYT
v_gene: TRBV27; CDR3aa: ASSNPAGRTEAF
v_gene: TRBV28; CDR3aa: ASEEQGSTQY
v_gene: TRBV5-6; CDR3aa: ASSLLSGNTIY
v_gene: TRBV12-3/TRBV12-4; CDR3aa: ASSLGQGGNQPQH
v_gene: TRBV20-1; CDR3aa: SARPRTGGNSPLH
v_gene: TRBV10-3; CDR3aa: AIGGQGSNYGYT
v_gene: TRBV7-2; CDR3aa: ASSLVGNRGTGELF
v_gene: TRBV27; CDR3aa: ASSSPGLINEKLF
v_gene: TRBV5-1; CDR3aa: ASSWTAGGSEETQY
v_gene: TRBV27; CDR3aa: ASSFRAGRVDLPSPLH
v_gene: TRBV29-1; CDR3aa: SVPGQGMSYEQY
v_gene: TRBV12-3/TRBV12-4; CDR3aa: ASTMGTGRASPLH
v_gene: TRBV5-1; CDR3aa: ASSLSTGPSMDEQF
v_gene: TRBV29-1; CDR3aa: SVEVIPYEQY
v_gene: TRBV7-9; CDR3aa: ASSLSALYNEQF
v_gene: TRBV7-3; CDR3aa: ASSFRGNTGELF
v_gene: TRBV10-3; CDR3aa: AIATREAKETQY
v_gene: TRBV3-1; CDR3aa: ASSPYHRGEQF
v_gene: TRBV20-1; CDR3aa: SARGPGKSDTQY
v_gene: TRBV20-1; CDR3aa: SARTHMDRADEQY
v_gene: TRBV10-3; CDR3aa: AISPLDSTDTQY
v_gene: TRBV7-9; CDR3aa: ASSLSGTNTEAF
v_gene: TRBV20-1; CDR3aa: RARLAGTYEQY
v_gene: TRBV20-1; CDR3aa: SARESGAF
v_gene: TRBV9; CDR3aa: ASSTRTAGGNTIY
v_gene: TRBV30; CDR3aa: AWNLGLNTGELF
v_gene: TRBV9; CDR3aa: ASSVALADEQY
v_gene: TRBV28; CDR3aa: ASSLPQGNPGNTIY
v_gene: TRBV20-1; CDR3aa: SARVSGARERDEQF
v_gene: TRBV28; CDR3aa: ATRQGLVVEKLF
v_gene: TRBV3-1; CDR3aa: ASGRDFPVHEQF
v_gene: TRBV5-1; CDR3aa: ASSAQGNEQY
v_gene: TRBV25-1; CDR3aa: ASRGDGEYNEQF
v_gene: TRBV3-1; CDR3aa: ASSPGASQEF
v_gene: TRBV6-6; CDR3aa: ASGTRINEQY
v_gene: TRBV29-1; CDR3aa: SVKGDLREQF
v_gene: TRBV9; CDR3aa: ASSAQESVMGTQY
v_gene: TRBV4-1; CDR3aa: ASSQDLQGNYGYT
v_gene: TRBV30; CDR3aa: AWSVEDAKLF
v_gene: TRBV28; CDR3aa: ASSTPEGLSNTGELF
v_gene: TRBV5-1; CDR3aa: ASSLEDRGFTEAF
v_gene: TRBV10-1; CDR3aa: ASSENLNTQY
v_gene: TRBV25-1; CDR3aa: ASTRTGTEAF
v_gene: TRBV12-3/TRBV12-4; CDR3aa: ASGLAGGLTYNEQF
v_gene: TRBV7-9; CDR3aa: ASDPVRGGLAGELF
v_gene: TRBV6-5; CDR3aa: ASSYKAGSGKLF